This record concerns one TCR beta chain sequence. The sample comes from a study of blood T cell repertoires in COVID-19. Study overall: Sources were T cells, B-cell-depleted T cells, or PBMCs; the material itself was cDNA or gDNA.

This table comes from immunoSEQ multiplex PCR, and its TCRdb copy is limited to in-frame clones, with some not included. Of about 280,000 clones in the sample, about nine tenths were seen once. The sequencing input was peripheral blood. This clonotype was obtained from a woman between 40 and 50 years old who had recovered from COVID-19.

CDR3 sequence reads: CASSPNANYGYTF. As DNA, the CDR3 is TGTGCCAGCTCACCCAATGCTAACTATGGCTACACCTTC. This chain links TRBV18 with TRBJ1-2; D gene uncertain. The CDR3 consists of 13 residues. CDR1 and CDR2 from the germline V gene are KGHSH and LQKENI. Trimming left V 3 bases short and J 0 bases short, with 5 bases between.